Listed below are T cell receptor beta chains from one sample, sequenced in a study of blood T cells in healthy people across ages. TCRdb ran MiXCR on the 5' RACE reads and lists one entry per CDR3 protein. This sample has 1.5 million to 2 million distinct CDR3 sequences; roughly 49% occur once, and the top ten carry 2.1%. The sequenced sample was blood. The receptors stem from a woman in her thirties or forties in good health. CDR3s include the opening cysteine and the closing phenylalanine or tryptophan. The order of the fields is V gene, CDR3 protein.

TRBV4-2,CASSQDPGVGTEAFF
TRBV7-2,CASSPINNEQFF
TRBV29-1,CSVELGRQGGIETQYF
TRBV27,CASTTQSGRNEQFF
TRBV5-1,CASRQEATVYEQYF
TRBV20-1,CSAREEVEQFF
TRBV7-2,CASSLEWGRGGETQYF
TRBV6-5,CASSYSGQGGASNEKLFF
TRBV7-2,CASSLLWGGQGFNEQYF
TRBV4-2,CASSQDGTSLNTQYF
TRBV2,CAGRGQDTQYF
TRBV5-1,CASSWESGYGYTF
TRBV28,CASSLPDASNSPLHF
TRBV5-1,CASSWGDTRACEQFF
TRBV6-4,CASSERQGPCYEQYF
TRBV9,CASSLRSKEQFF
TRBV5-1,CASSHGAVRLPLDTQYF
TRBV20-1,CSARGDGVKKLFF
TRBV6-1,CASSERRTVHQETQYF
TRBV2,CASSVAGLVRTDTQYF
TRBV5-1,CASSLDPGGPNEQFF
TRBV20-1,CSARVYAGTEKLFF
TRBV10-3,CAISEGLAAGETQYF
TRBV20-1,CSARDIGGIDNEQFF
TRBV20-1,CSASRQGAFRYTF
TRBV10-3,CAISPGGEKLFF
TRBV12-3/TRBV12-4,CASIATGGSNYGYTF
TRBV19,CASSPRAVQPQHF
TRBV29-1,CSVESVYGYTF
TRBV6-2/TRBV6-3,CASRAGIGNYGYTF
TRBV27,CASSPPGLQGTYEQYF
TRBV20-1,CSARESSGRDRSSYNEQFF
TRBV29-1,CSVARQGGRLAGELFF
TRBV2,CASTRIQGGGTQYF
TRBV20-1,CSATVDRGDDYGYTF
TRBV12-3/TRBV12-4,CASSPGQGAVTDTQYF
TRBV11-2,CASSLTRDSRTQYF